The 30 T cell receptor beta chains below all came from one sample that was sequenced in a study of cytomegalovirus exposure and HLA in healthy donors. PCR involved 60 Vbeta and 13 Jbeta primers. The protocol was immunoSEQ multiplex PCR, while the TCRdb copy is restricted to in-frame clones and leaves out a portion. The sample contains around 220,000 clones, 65% to 90% of which appear only once. Source material: PBMCs. Receptors were obtained from a girl aged 10 to 17 in good health and CMV-seronegative.

The V gene is TRBV28, the J gene TRBJ1-2, with 8 bases fitting TRBD1. CDR3 length: 15 residues. Germline values: CDR1 MDHEN, CDR2 SYDVKM. With V trimmed by 6 bases and J by 4 bases, 10 bases remained unmatched. The CDR3 spells CASREDLDRGYGYTF. The CDR3, as DNA: TGTGCCAGCAGGGAGGACCTAGACAGGGGCTATGGCTACACCTTC.

This chain uses TRBV30 with TRBJ1-2, with D perhaps matching TRBD1 (6 bases). The V end lost 4 bases, the J end lost 8 bases, and 14 bases lay between the germline ends. In germline, CDR1 is GTSNPN, CDR2 SVGIG (reference sequence). The CDR3 sequence is 12 residues long. CDR3 protein: CAWTPSGGGYTF. The CDR3, as DNA: TGTGCCTGGACCCCCTCGGGGGGCGGCTACACCTTC.

This rearrangement joins TRBV27 to TRBJ2-7; TRBD2 matches at 7 bases. Per the germline V gene, CDR1 is MNHEY and CDR2 is SMNVEV (reference sequence). The CDR3 spans 15 residues. V lost 6 bases and J lost 7; bases outside the gene matches: 15. The CDR3 DNA reads as TGTGCCAGCAGGGTCGGAAGGGGAGGGAGCAATGAGCAGTACTTC. This encodes CASRVGRGGSNEQYF.

The chain uses TRBV27 and TRBJ2-3; 8 nucleotides align to TRBD1. Germline CDR1 is MNHEY and CDR2 is SMNVEV (reference sequence). The CDR3 length is 15 residues. After removal of 5 bases from V and 5 bases from J, the junction contained 9 bases not matched to a gene. CDR3 residues: CASSPIDRGRDTQYF. CDR3 nucleotide sequence: TGTGCCAGCAGTCCTATTGACAGGGGAAGAGATACGCAGTATTTT.

The chain couples TRBV5-1 to TRBJ2-7; tentative D call: TRBD2 (7 bases). Trimming took off 0 bases at V and 6 bases at J, with 16 bases between the two ends. CDR1 is SGHRS, CDR2 YFSETQ, per germline. The CDR3 extends over 15 amino acids. The CDR3 DNA reads TGCGCCAGCAGCTTGGGAGTAGGGGGGGATTCCGAGCAGTACTTC. Protein: CASSLGVGGDSEQYF.

The chain uses TRBV30 and TRBJ2-7; TRBD2 might be the D (7 bases). This CDR3 region has 14 residues. CDR1 and CDR2 from the germline V gene are GTSNPN and SVGIG (reference sequence). V gave up 2 bases and J gave up 0 bases, with 11 bases separating them. The CDR3 protein is CAWSLRGPSYEQYF. The CDR3 coding sequence is TGTGCCTGGAGTCTGCGGGGGCCCTCCTACGAGCAGTACTTC. Based on the CDR3 plus reference TRBV30 and TRBJ2-7, the full variable domain is SQTIHQWPATLVQPVGSPLSLECTVEGTSNPNLYWYRQAAGRGLQLLFYSVGIGQISSEVPQNLSASRPQDRQFILSSKKLLLSDSGFYLCAWSLRGPSYEQYFGPGTRLTVT.

This chain uses TRBV29-1 with TRBJ2-7; tentatively, D is TRBD1 (6 bases). Looked up from germline, CDR1 is SQVTM and CDR2 is ANQGSEA. Trimming pared 4 bases from V and 6 bases from J, leaving 10 bases between. CDR3 length equals 11 residues. In DNA form, the CDR3 reads TGCAGCGTTGTTACCAGGGGCGAGCAGTACTTC. It translates to CSVVTRGEQYF.

This clone was seen just once. This rearrangement joins TRBV27 to TRBJ2-5, with D possibly TRBD1 on 6 matching bases. The J call may be mistaken, given a closer DNA end match to TRBJ2-7. CDR3 size: 13 residues. The germline gives CDR1 MNHEY, CDR2 SMNVEV (reference sequence). The CDR3 DNA reads TGTGCCAGCAGTTTTGGACAGACCTACGAGCAGTACTTC. Amino acid sequence: CASSFGQTYEQYF.

This sequence joins TRBV9 and TRBJ2-2, with D hard to call. This CDR3 has 12 residues. Trimming cost V 2 bases and J 6 bases, with 5 bases left between them. In germline, CDR1 is SGDLS, CDR2 YYNGEE. In nucleotides, the CDR3 is TGTGCCAGCAGCGTTCGGGCCGGGGAGCTGTTTTTT. Translated: CASSVRAGELFF.

This chain uses TRBV28 with TRBJ1-2; TRBD1 aligns across 9 bases. The CDR3 is 13 amino acids. The ends lost 6 bases at V and 4 bases at J; junction bases unmatched: 3. Looked up from germline, CDR1 is MDHEN and CDR2 is SYDVKM. The CDR3 sequence: CASSRDRVYGYTF. In DNA form, the CDR3 reads TGTGCCAGCAGCCGGGACAGGGTCTATGGCTACACCTTC.

The CDR3 loop reads CASSFSGTLAEPQHF. The CDR3 DNA is TGCGCCAGCAGCTTCTCCGGGACCCTAGCGGAGCCCCAGCATTTT. The V and J genes are TRBV5-1 and TRBJ1-5; D is possibly TRBD1 (5 bases). This CDR3 is 15 amino acids long. Trimming removed 2 bases from V and 8 bases from J, with 17 bases in between. Germline-derived CDR1 and CDR2 are SGHRS and YFSETQ.

This chain uses TRBV10-3 with TRBJ1-1, with D perhaps TRBD1 (5 bases). With 4 bases removed from V and 4 bases from J, the gap between germline ends came to 13 bases. Looked up from germline, CDR1 is ENHRY and CDR2 is SYGVKD. The CDR3 consists of 14 residues. The CDR3 is CAISAGEGVTEAFF. DNA of the CDR3: TGTGCCATCAGTGCCGGCGAAGGGGTCACTGAAGCTTTCTTT.

In its sample, this clone was seen once. V usage is TRBV6-1 and J usage is TRBJ2-1; TRBD2 aligns across 7 bases. Germline CDR1 MNHNS, CDR2 SASEGT. This CDR3 region has 15 residues. With 4 bases clipped from V and 1 base from J, the junction kept 4 bases outside the gene matches. The CDR3 nucleotides are TGTGCCAGCAGTGTTGGCGGGGGTTCCTACAATGAGCAGTTCTTC. Translated, it gives CASSVGGGSYNEQFF.

The chain recombines TRBV27 with TRBJ1-5; 11 nucleotides agree with TRBD1. CDR1 and CDR2 (germline): MNHEY, SMNVEV (reference sequence). V shed 5 bases, J shed 3 bases, and the junction held 12 bases outside the gene matches. The CDR3 runs to 18 residues. CDR3 DNA: TGTGCCAGCAGTCCCGGGACAGGGGGTTGGCAAATCAATCAGCCCCAGCATTTT. Translation gives CASSPGTGGWQINQPQHF.

CDR3 DNA sequence: TGCGCCACAGGGGTTCCGAACACCGGGGAGCTGTTTTTT. This translates into CATGVPNTGELFF. The chain couples TRBV5-1 to TRBJ2-2; D is perhaps TRBD1 (6 bases). The CDR3 extends over 13 amino acids. V lost 9 bases and J lost 0, with 9 bases in between. CDR1 and CDR2 from the germline V gene are SGHRS and YFSETQ.

This clone was seen more than once but under ten times. This rearrangement joins TRBV18 to TRBJ1-3; maybe TRBD1 (5 bases). Germline assignment: CDR1 KGHSH and CDR2 LQKENI. The V and J ends lost 0 bases and 0 bases respectively, with 9 bases between them. The CDR3 contains 16 residues. CDR3 in DNA: TGTGCCAGCTCACCACCCAGGGATTACTCTGGAAACACCATATATTTT. Translating gives CASSPPRDYSGNTIYF.

The V gene is TRBV6-1, the J gene TRBJ2-1, with TRBD2 as a possible D gene (5 bases). Trimming removed 2 bases from V and 0 bases from J, with 11 bases in between. Per the germline V gene, CDR1 is MNHNS and CDR2 is SASEGT. This CDR3 spans 16 amino acids. Here the CDR3 DNA reads TGTGCCAGCAGTGAATCCGGGGTCAGCTCCTACAATGAGCAGTTCTTC. Translation gives CASSESGVSSYNEQFF.

V gene TRBV4-2 combines with J gene TRBJ1-2, with D perhaps TRBD1 (6 bases). Germline values: CDR1 LGHNA, CDR2 YNFKEQ. The CDR3 contains 21 residues. V was trimmed by 0 bases and J by 5 bases, leaving 31 bases between them. The CDR3 reads CASSQEWDGGGRSGLGYGYTF. In DNA form, the CDR3 reads TGTGCCAGCAGCCAAGAATGGGATGGGGGGGGGCGGAGCGGGTTGGGATATGGCTACACCTTC.

This chain uses TRBV27 with TRBJ2-2; 10 bases map to TRBD1. J was trimmed by 6 bases and V by 3 bases; bases with no gene match: 4. Germline values: CDR1 MNHEY, CDR2 SMNVEV (reference sequence). This CDR3 is built from 15 residues. The CDR3 loop reads CASSLSGTGAGELFF. CDR3 DNA sequence: TGTGCCAGCAGTTTGTCCGGGACAGGGGCCGGGGAGCTGTTTTTT.

The genes are TRBV6-4 and TRBJ2-3; maybe TRBD1 (5 bases). Looked up from germline, CDR1 is MRHNA and CDR2 is SNTAGT. The CDR3 runs to 13 residues. The V and J ends lost 6 bases and 3 bases respectively, with 10 bases between them. CDR3 DNA: TGTGCCAGCAGCCAGGGCCGAACAGATACGCAGTATTTT. This encodes CASSQGRTDTQYF.

This clone was seen more than once but under ten times. The chain couples TRBV30 to TRBJ1-2, with D possibly being TRBD1 (5 bases). CDR3 length: 16 amino acids. Germline V gene sequence: CDR1 GTSNPN, CDR2 SVGIG (reference sequence). The V gene lost 8 bases and the J gene lost 1 base, with 23 bases spanning the gap. The CDR3 region is CAQHRPMDNLNYGYTF. The CDR3 DNA reads as TGTGCCCAACATAGACCGATGGACAACCTTAACTATGGCTACACCTTC.

V usage is TRBV6-5 and J usage is TRBJ2-7, with 9 bases fitting TRBD1. This CDR3 is built from 14 residues. Germline V gene sequence: CDR1 MNHEY, CDR2 SVGAGI. V shed 6 bases, J shed 4 bases, and the junction held 7 bases outside the gene matches. The CDR3 nucleotides read TGTGCCAGCAGCCGACAGGGGGTTAGGTACGAGCAGTACTTC. Protein product: CASSRQGVRYEQYF.

The V call is TRBV27, the J call TRBJ2-7; possible D gene TRBD1, 5 bases. The germline V gene has CDR1 MNHEY and CDR2 SMNVEV (reference sequence). Deletions cut 6 bases from V and 4 bases from J, with 16 bases between. This CDR3 is 14 amino acids long. The CDR3 DNA follows: TGTGCCAGCAGCCGCAAACCCGACAGTTACGAGCAGTACTTC. It yields the protein CASSRKPDSYEQYF.

This clone has just a few counts. Other DNA sequences of this sample code for an identical CDR3. The rearrangement joins TRBV6-1 to TRBJ2-7, with D possibly being TRBD2 (5 bases). V shed 4 bases and J shed 0 bases, with 19 bases lying between them. This CDR3 is built from 17 residues. Looked up from germline, CDR1 is MNHNS and CDR2 is SASEGT. CDR3 sequence (DNA): TGTGCCAGCAGTGGACGTATACCGGGATCCAACTCCTACGAGCAGTACTTC. The encoded protein is CASSGRIPGSNSYEQYF.

The chain employs TRBV19 and TRBJ1-2, with 7 bases aligning to TRBD1. V was pared by 6 bases and J by 7 bases, with 11 bases of the junction left unmatched. Germline V gene data show CDR1 as LNHDA and CDR2 as SQIVND (reference sequence). The CDR3 has 14 residues. The CDR3 here is CASRIHDRVTGYTF. CDR3 nucleotide sequence: TGTGCCAGTAGGATTCACGACAGGGTAACTGGCTACACCTTC.

This sequence joins TRBV6-4 and TRBJ1-2, with a possible D match to TRBD1 (6 bases). V was trimmed by 9 bases and J by 2 bases, leaving 10 bases between them. Germline CDR1 reads MRHNA; CDR2 reads SNTAGT. CDR3 length: 12 residues. The CDR3 protein is CASSQGNYGYTF. The CDR3 nucleotides are TGTGCCAGTTCGCAGGGGAACTATGGCTACACCTTC.

This clone was seen a few times. The chain is built from TRBV4-2 and TRBJ2-1; D might be TRBD2 (6 bases). This CDR3 spans 15 amino acids. Germline V lookup: CDR1 LGHNA, CDR2 YNFKEQ. Trimming cost V 4 bases and J 4 bases, with 14 bases left between them. Here the CDR3 DNA reads TGTGCCAGCAGCCCTCGACTAGTGGGGTACAATGAGCAGTTCTTC. Translated, it gives CASSPRLVGYNEQFF.

J is TRBJ2-5 and V is TRBV20-1; D not resolved. V was pared by 5 bases and J by 3 bases, with 7 bases between. This CDR3 contains 11 residues. Per the germline V gene, CDR1 is DFQATT and CDR2 is SNEGSKA (reference sequence). CDR3 residues: CSAEPKETQYF. The CDR3 nucleotides read TGCAGTGCTGAACCTAAAGAGACCCAGTACTTC.

This clone occurred once. V is TRBV7-2 and J is TRBJ2-1; weak D call: TRBD2 (5 bases). Trimming removed 0 bases from V and 4 bases from J, with 10 bases in between. Germline loops: CDR1 SGHTA, CDR2 FQGNSA. This CDR3 region has 15 residues. CDR3 in DNA: TGTGCCAGCAGCTTAGCTAGCGCACCGTACAATGAGCAGTTCTTC. It codes for CASSLASAPYNEQFF.

The chain combines TRBV18 with TRBJ1-1; D is unresolved. Trimming left V 3 bases short and J 5 bases short, with 10 bases between. This CDR3 comprises 13 residues. Germline V gene data show CDR1 as KGHSH and CDR2 as LQKENI. The CDR3, as DNA: TGTGCCAGCTCACCGGTGTCTACGACTGAAGCTTTCTTT. Encoded protein: CASSPVSTTEAFF.